The 8 T cell receptor beta chains given below trace back to one sample, sequenced in a study of blood T cell repertoires in COVID-19. Profiled with immunoSEQ multiplex PCR; TCRdb holds only in-frame clones, not every one. The sample yields tens of thousands of clones, 65% to 85% seen once. The sample consisted of peripheral blood. The receptors come from a woman over 75 with acute or convalescent COVID-19.

V usage is TRBV5-6 and J usage is TRBJ1-2; 9 nucleotides agree with TRBD1. Germline CDR1 is SGHDT and CDR2 is YYEEEE. V was clipped by 4 bases and J by 0 bases; unmatched bases: 13. This CDR3 is built from 18 residues. For the CDR3, the DNA is TGTGCCAGCAGCCGTCCCGGGACAGGGAGAAGAGCTAACTATGGCTACACCTTC. Protein product: CASSRPGTGRRANYGYTF.

The chain links TRBV6-5 to TRBJ2-1, with TRBD2 identical over 14 bases. The CDR3 is 14 residues long. V lost 6 bases and J lost 14; bases outside the gene matches: 9. Per germline, CDR1 MNHEY and CDR2 SVGAGI. CDR3 coding DNA: TGTGCCAGCAGCGGGACTAGCGGGAGTCGTATGGAGTTCTTC. This translates into CASSGTSGSRMEFF.

This chain connects TRBV3-1 (or the pseudogene TRBV3-2) to TRBJ2-7; a possible D gene is TRBD2 (6 bases). Germline V gene sequence: CDR1 LGHDT, CDR2 YNNKEL (reference sequence). This CDR3 spans 15 amino acids. V lost 4 bases to trimming and J lost 4 bases, with 17 bases between them. For the CDR3, the DNA is TGTGCCAGCAGCCCCCTTGGGGCGGGAAAATACGAGCAGTACTTC. Encoded protein: CASSPLGAGKYEQYF.

This clone was seen a single time. The chain joins TRBV6-6 to TRBJ1-5; TRBD1 agrees at 8 bases. This CDR3 spans 15 amino acids. The germline CDR1 and CDR2 sequences are MNHNY and SVGAGI (reference sequence). With V trimmed by 5 bases and J by 5 bases, 8 bases remained unmatched. This CDR3 is CASSRAGGLDQPQHF. The DNA of the CDR3 is TGTGCCAGCAGTAGGGCAGGGGGCTTAGATCAGCCCCAGCATTTT.

The rearrangement links TRBV24-1 to TRBJ2-5, with a possible D match to TRBD2 (5 bases). Germline V gene lookup returns CDR1 KGHDR and CDR2 SFDVKD. The CDR3 spans 13 residues. The V and J ends lost 4 bases and 5 bases respectively, with 10 bases between them. CDR3 region: CATSDTGMETQYF. The CDR3 DNA is TGTGCCACCAGTGACACGGGGATGGAGACCCAGTACTTC.

This chain connects TRBV28 to TRBJ2-1; 8 bases fit TRBD1. CDR1 and CDR2 from the germline V gene are MDHEN and SYDVKM. With 4 bases clipped from V and 0 bases from J, the junction kept 5 bases outside the gene matches. This CDR3 has 16 residues. CDR3 nucleotides: TGTGCCAGCAGTTCGGGACAGGTGAGCTCCTACAATGAGCAGTTCTTC. Protein product: CASSSGQVSSYNEQFF.

The CDR3 region is CASSLGQGNVNEKLFF. As DNA, the CDR3 is TGTGCCAGCTCACTGGGACAGGGGAACGTTAATGAAAAACTGTTTTTT. The chain couples TRBV18 to TRBJ1-4; 10 bases map to TRBD1. CDR3 length: 16 amino acids. With V trimmed by 4 bases and J by 4 bases, 6 bases remained unmatched. CDR1 and CDR2 from the germline V gene are KGHSH and LQKENI.

The chain recombines TRBV5-3 with TRBJ1-5; D possibly corresponds to TRBD1 (6 bases). TRBV5-3 is an ORF; its function is uncertain. The CDR3 has 15 residues. The V end lost 0 bases, the J end lost 1 base, and 8 bases lay between the germline ends. CDR3 sequence (DNA): TGTGCCAGAAGCTTGGACGGACAGAGCAATCAGCCCCAGCATTTT. It specifies CARSLDGQSNQPQHF.